This is a list of T cell receptor beta chains from one sample in a study of T cells in Graves' hyperthyroidism and ophthalmopathy. TCRdb fed the multiplex PCR reads into MiXCR, producing one record per CDR3 protein. The table lists hundreds of thousands of distinct CDR3 sequences, 11% to 15% of them singletons, with 10% in the top ten. Sequenced material: blood. The receptors were sampled from a young woman with Graves' hyperthyroidism. Both conserved end residues are part of each CDR3. Fields, in order: J gene, V gene, D gene, clone size, CDR3 DNA, CDR3 protein. The D gene is left open where the match is weak. Some rows mark clone size as missing; the rest say once, few, many or name a class of expanded clone.

TRBJ2-1,TRBV29-1,TRBD2,NA,TGCAGCGTCCCGGGACTAGCGGGACGAAAATACAATGAGCAGTTCTTC,CSVPGLAGRKYNEQFF
TRBJ2-7,TRBV28,NA,many,TGTGCCAGCAGTCCTGACCCCCGACCGGGTCCCTACGAGCAGTACTTC,CASSPDPRPGPYEQYF
TRBJ2-7,TRBV20-1,NA,NA,TGCAGTGCTACCGGACCATCCTACGAGCAGTACTTC,CSATGPSYEQYF
TRBJ1-1,TRBV2,NA,many,TGTGCCAGCCTAAACCGGCTACAGAGGAACACTGAAGCTTTCTTT,CASLNRLQRNTEAFF
TRBJ2-5,TRBV2,NA,few,TGTGCCAGCGGCCATCGGGAGGAGACCCAGTACTTC,CASGHREETQYF
TRBJ1-2,TRBV2,NA,few,TGTGCCAACCACAGGGTGGATTATGGCTACACCTTC,CANHRVDYGYTF
TRBJ2-3,TRBV24-1,TRBD2,many,TGTGCCACCAGTAAGCGGGAGATCCCAGATACGCAGTATTTT,CATSKREIPDTQYF
TRBJ2-2,TRBV7-6,TRBD1,many,TGTGCCAGCAGCCCGGGACAGGGGGCCACCGGGGAGCTGTTTTTT,CASSPGQGATGELFF
TRBJ2-7,TRBV9,NA,few,TGTGCCAGCAGCGAGGGGGGAGACGCTTCCTACGAGCAGTACTTC,CASSEGGDASYEQYF
TRBJ2-7,TRBV3-1,TRBD2,few,TGTGCCAGCAGCCATGCACTAGCGCAGGCTAGGGAGCAGTACTTC,CASSHALAQAREQYF
TRBJ2-3,TRBV9,NA,few,TGTGCCAGCAGCCTTAGCGGGAACAGGGGTACGCAGTATTTT,CASSLSGNRGTQYF
TRBJ2-3,TRBV30,TRBD2,NA,TGTGCCTGGAGTCCTAAGCGGGATGATGCAGATACGCAGTATTTT,CAWSPKRDDADTQYF
TRBJ2-1,TRBV3-1,TRBD2,many,TGTGCTACACTAGCGGGCGGGGGGAATGAGCAGTTCTTC,CATLAGGGNEQFF
TRBJ2-1,TRBV6-4,TRBD2,NA,TGTGCCAGCAGCCCAGAAGAAAGCGGGGGCAATGAGCAGTTCTTC,CASSPEESGGNEQFF
TRBJ2-7,TRBV28,TRBD1,many,TGTGCCAGCAGTTTAACAGGGGGCGCGGGCGAGCAGTACTTC,CASSLTGGAGEQYF
TRBJ2-4,TRBV6-1,TRBD2,many,TGTGCCAGCAGTCACCTAAGCGGGAGAGGAGGCAAAAACATTCAGTACTTC,CASSHLSGRGGKNIQYF
TRBJ2-3,TRBV27,NA,many,TGTGCCAGCAGTCCTTCTGGCCGAAGCGCAGATACGCAGTATTTT,CASSPSGRSADTQYF
TRBJ2-1,TRBV3-1,NA,NA,TGTGCCAGCAGCCCTAAGGCTTCCTACAATGAGCAGTTCTTC,CASSPKASYNEQFF
TRBJ1-2,TRBV11-2,NA,many,TGTGCCAGCAGCTTTGGCAGGGAGGCGCATGGCTACACCTTC,CASSFGREAHGYTF
TRBJ1-5,TRBV28,NA,few,TGTGCCAGCAGTTTATGGAGGAATCAGCCCCAGCATTTT,CASSLWRNQPQHF
TRBJ2-6,TRBV2,NA,NA,TGTGCCAGCTTCCGATTGGAGCCCGGGACACCCCGTAGGGCCAACGTCCTGACTTTC,CASFRLEPGTPRRANVLTF
TRBJ2-7,TRBV7-8,NA,few,TGTGCCAGCAGCCCCACCGGTGAGCAGTACTTC,CASSPTGEQYF
TRBJ2-4,TRBV12-3/TRBV12-4,NA,few,TGTGCCAGCAGCTACCAGCGAGGGAACATTCAGTACTTC,CASSYQRGNIQYF
TRBJ1-5,TRBV28,TRBD1,many,TGTGCCAGCAGTCCGGCCAGACGGGACAGACCTCGCAATCAGCCCCAGCATTTT,CASSPARRDRPRNQPQHF
TRBJ1-5,TRBV4-3,NA,many,TGCGCCAGCAGCCAAGATTGGGGGCAGGGCCATCAGCCCCAGCATTTT,CASSQDWGQGHQPQHF
TRBJ2-2,TRBV3-1,TRBD2,many,TGTGCCAGCAGCCAAGAACACACTAGCGAGGAGCTGTTTTTT,CASSQEHTSEELFF
TRBJ2-3,TRBV4-1,NA,many,TGCGCCAGCAGCCAACCCCGTGATACGCAGTATTTT,CASSQPRDTQYF
TRBJ2-7,TRBV7-9,NA,NA,TGTGCCAGCAGCCGCACAGGGAAGCAGCAGTACTTC,CASSRTGKQQYF
TRBJ2-7,TRBV9,TRBD2,NA,TGTGCCAGCAGCCCTAGCAGCGGGGCCTGGGTGGAGCAGTACTTC,CASSPSSGAWVEQYF
TRBJ1-5,TRBV7-9,NA,few,TGTGCCAGCAGCTCGTCGACAGGCGGTGGTCAGCCCCAGCATTTT,CASSSSTGGGQPQHF
TRBJ1-1,TRBV5-1,NA,few,TGCGCCAGCAGCCCAACAGGGACCTACACTGAAGCTTTCTTT,CASSPTGTYTEAFF
TRBJ1-1,TRBV4-2,NA,NA,TGTGCCAGCAGCCCCTCTGGACCGGGGGTTACTGAAGCTTTCTTT,CASSPSGPGVTEAFF
TRBJ2-4,TRBV18,NA,few,TGTGCCAGCTCACCACGGACAGCCGCCAAAAACATTCAGTACTTC,CASSPRTAAKNIQYF
TRBJ2-3,TRBV7-2,NA,few,TGTGCCAGCAGCTTTCACGCAGATACGCAGTATTTT,CASSFHADTQYF
TRBJ2-7,TRBV5-5,TRBD2,many,TGTGCCAGCAGTCGAGGACTAGCGGGAGAGGGTAACGAGCAGTACTTC,CASSRGLAGEGNEQYF
TRBJ1-4,TRBV7-2,TRBD1,many,TGTGCCAGCAGCTTAGGTCCCGGGACAGGGGTTGAAAAACTGTTTTTT,CASSLGPGTGVEKLFF
TRBJ2-3,TRBV9,NA,NA,TGTGCCAGCGCTCCAGGGGAAATGATTGTCGCAGATACGCAGTATTTT,CASAPGEMIVADTQYF
TRBJ1-6,TRBV12-3/TRBV12-4,NA,NA,TGTGCCGGCAGGTCTCATGGACGGGGGGAAGGATCACCCCTCCACTTT,CAGRSHGRGEGSPLHF
TRBJ2-5,TRBV28,NA,many,TGTGCCAGCAGTTGGGACCAAGAGACCCAGTACTTC,CASSWDQETQYF
TRBJ2-1,TRBV7-9,TRBD1,NA,TGTGCCAGCAGCTGGGTCCCCGGGGACAGGGAGTTCTTC,CASSWVPGDREFF
TRBJ1-1,TRBV2,NA,many,TGTGCCAGCAGTGAAGAGTCCCGGACAATGGAAGCTTTCTTT,CASSEESRTMEAFF
TRBJ2-5,TRBV7-3,NA,few,TGTGCCAGCAGCTTCGACAGTACTCAAGAGACCCAGTACTTC,CASSFDSTQETQYF
TRBJ2-7,TRBV19,NA,few,TGTGCCAGTAGTATCGGGGCAGACCAAGGCGCCTACGAGCAGTACTTC,CASSIGADQGAYEQYF
TRBJ2-2,TRBV7-3,TRBD2,few,TGTGCCAGCAGCTTAATTGGGACTAGCAACACCGGGGAGCTGTTTTTT,CASSLIGTSNTGELFF
TRBJ2-2,TRBV14,NA,NA,TGTGCCAGCAGGGTTCGGACGGACACCGGGGAGCTGTTTTTT,CASRVRTDTGELFF
TRBJ1-2,TRBV7-9,NA,NA,TGTGCCAGCAGCCTCCCGGGAGAAGCCTATGGCTACACCTTC,CASSLPGEAYGYTF
TRBJ2-2,TRBV4-1,NA,many,TGCGCCAGCAGCCAAGAATCGGCGGGGGAGCTGTTTTTT,CASSQESAGELFF
TRBJ2-1,TRBV20-1,NA,few,TGCAGTGCTAGAGACGAGACTACGAATGAGCAGTTCTTC,CSARDETTNEQFF
TRBJ2-7,TRBV18,TRBD2,NA,TGTGCCAGCTCACCGTGGGGGACTAGCGGGAAGTACGAGCAGTACTTC,CASSPWGTSGKYEQYF
TRBJ2-5,TRBV7-2,NA,NA,TGTGCCAGCAGCTTAGCGATTTTCCAGACCCAGTACTTC,CASSLAIFQTQYF